One and the same sample provided the 15 T cell receptor beta chains below, sequenced in a study of response to subunit inactivated influenza vaccine. TCRdb ran MiXCR on the RT-PCR reads and lists one entry per CDR3 protein. The data show about 570,000 distinct CDR3 sequences, about 11% seen once. These data were also reused for a study on T cells expressing NK-cell markers. That study reports: TCR beta cDNA was made by 5'RACE template switching with UMIs.

The sample was PBMCs from blood, taken on the day of vaccination. All receptors derive from a man aged 50-59 years who received an inactivated influenza vaccine.

The table lists this clonotype with a few counts. The chain links TRBV5-1 to TRBJ2-1; TRBD1 matches 8 bases. The V and J ends lost 0 bases and 5 bases, in that order; junction bases with no gene match: 1. Germline V lookup: CDR1 SGHRS, CDR2 YFSETQ. The CDR3 extends over 14 amino acids. DNA for the CDR3: TGCGCCAGCAGCTTGGCGGACAGGGACAATGAGCAGTTCTTC. It specifies CASSLADRDNEQFF.

The chain combines TRBV7-2 with TRBJ2-3; 11 nucleotides align to TRBD1. This CDR3 comprises 16 residues. The ends lost 1 base at V and 3 bases at J; junction bases unmatched: 3. The V gene's germline CDR1 is SGHTA and CDR2 FQGNSA. CDR3 coding DNA: TGTGCCAGCAGCTTAGATTGGGACAGGGGGACAGATACGCAGTATTTT. Its protein is CASSLDWDRGTDTQYF. The whole variable domain, filled in from reference TRBV7-2 and TRBJ2-3, reads GAGVSQSPSNKVTEKGKDVELRCDPISGHTALYWYRQSLGQGLEFLIYFQGNSAPDKSGLPSDRFSAERTGGSVSTLTIQRTQQEDSAVYLCASSLDWDRGTDTQYFGPGTRLTVL.

This sequence joins TRBV27 and TRBJ2-3, with TRBD1 matching over 7 bases. V was clipped by 6 bases and J by 4 bases; unmatched bases: 10. The germline CDR1 and CDR2 sequences are MNHEY and SMNVEV (reference sequence). This CDR3 spans 15 amino acids. The CDR3 bases are TGTGCCAGCAGCTATCAGGGGGTTTTACCAGATACGCAGTATTTT. It yields the protein CASSYQGVLPDTQYF.

This chain connects TRBV29-1 to TRBJ2-5, with D hard to call. CDR3 length: 12 residues. Trimming took off 5 bases at V and 2 bases at J, with 9 bases between the two ends. Per the germline V gene, CDR1 is SQVTM and CDR2 is ANQGSEA. The CDR3: CSVTVQQETQYF. The CDR3 DNA reads TGCAGCGTTACAGTCCAGCAAGAGACCCAGTACTTC.

Notes on this clonotype: A much bigger clone sits one base away, suggesting this may be a read error. The rearrangement uses TRBV28 and TRBJ2-1; tentatively, D is TRBD2 (6 bases). This CDR3 comprises 17 residues. V was shortened by 3 bases and J by 0 bases, with 15 bases between the two germline ends. The germline V gene has CDR1 MDHEN and CDR2 SYDVKM. CDR3 sequence: CASSFSVAGPSYNEQFF. The CDR3 bases are TGTGCCAGCAGTTTCTCAGTGGCGGGACCCTCCTACAATGAGCAGTTCTTC.

The genes are TRBV20-1 and TRBJ2-7; D might be TRBD2 (6 bases). CDR1 and CDR2 from the germline V gene are DFQATT and SNEGSKA (reference sequence). The ends were cut back, 2 bases at V and 2 bases at J, with 16 bases in the middle. This CDR3 contains 15 residues. CDR3 nucleotide sequence: TGCAGTGCTAGAAATTGGGCTAGCGTTACCTACGAGCAGTACTTC. It yields the protein CSARNWASVTYEQYF.

This clonotype has just a few counts. The chain couples TRBV18 to TRBJ1-6; 7 positions agree with TRBD1. This CDR3 spans 13 amino acids. Trimming cost V 3 bases and J 8 bases; bases outside gene matches: 1. Germline V gene lookup returns CDR1 KGHSH and CDR2 LQKENI. The CDR3 region is CASSPDRDSPLHF. The CDR3 nucleotides are TGTGCCAGCTCACCTGACAGGGATTCACCCCTCCACTTT.

This clonotype was found many times. This rearrangement joins TRBV11-1 to TRBJ2-1; 9 bases map to TRBD2. CDR3 length equals 20 residues. Germline assignment: CDR1 SGHAT and CDR2 FQDESV (reference sequence). The junction had 15 bases not matched to a gene; V was cut back by 0 bases and J by 3 bases. CDR3 bases: TGTGCCAGCAGCTTAGCGCTGATTAGCGGGAGCCTCCTCCTCTACAATGAGCAGTTCTTC. This sequence encodes CASSLALISGSLLLYNEQFF.

V gene TRBV5-1 combines with J gene TRBJ2-2; D not resolved. This CDR3 has 14 residues. The germline V and J ends were trimmed by 3 bases and 0 bases, with 6 bases remaining between them. Germline V gene lookup returns CDR1 SGHRS and CDR2 YFSETQ. CDR3 residues: CASSSDSNTGELFF. In nucleotides, the CDR3 is TGCGCCAGCAGCTCCGATTCGAACACCGGGGAGCTGTTTTTT.

There are a few counts of this clonotype. The chain employs TRBV7-2 and TRBJ2-7, with a tentative D call TRBD2 (5 bases). The CDR3 contains 15 residues. V was clipped by 1 base and J by 2 bases, with 12 bases between them. Germline CDR1 is SGHTA and CDR2 is FQGNSA. The DNA for the CDR3 is TGTGCCAGCAGCTTAGAGCAGGTAGCGACCTACGAGCAGTACTTC. This codes for CASSLEQVATYEQYF.

There are many counts of this clonotype. This chain links TRBV7-2 with TRBJ2-3; the match to TRBD1 covers 7 bases. Trimming at V came to 5 bases and at J to 4 bases, leaving 3 bases not matched to a gene. Germline-derived CDR1 and CDR2 are SGHTA and FQGNSA. The CDR3 runs to 13 residues. CDR3 loop: CASSPGQADTQYF. The CDR3 region has the DNA TGTGCCAGCAGCCCCGGACAGGCAGATACGCAGTATTTT.

This clonotype was detected a few times. The J gene is TRBJ2-7, the V gene TRBV20-1; D is undetermined. V lost 2 bases to trimming and J lost 2 bases, with 22 bases between them. Per the germline V gene, CDR1 is DFQATT and CDR2 is SNEGSKA (reference sequence). The CDR3 runs 17 residues. The CDR3, as DNA: TGCAGTGCTAGAAACCAATTGCGTGTGACCCAAGCCTACGAGCAGTACTTC. This encodes CSARNQLRVTQAYEQYF.

The chain carries TRBV5-6 and TRBJ2-2; 11 bases fit TRBD2. The CDR3 is made up of 15 amino acids. Germline V CDR1 and CDR2: SGHDT, YYEEEE. Trimming cost V 4 bases and J 6 bases; bases outside gene matches: 5. CDR3 coding DNA: TGTGCCAGCAGCACCACGGGACTAGCGGCCGGGGAGCTGTTTTTT. Residues: CASSTTGLAAGELFF.

This clonotype came up many times. The chain employs TRBV12-3 or TRBV12-4 and TRBJ1-6; no clear D. Trimming removed 1 base from V and 7 bases from J, with 11 bases in between. The CDR3 is 15 amino acids. The CDR3 here is CASSLGVSTNSPLHF. The CDR3 region has the DNA TGTGCCAGCAGTTTAGGTGTCAGTACGAATTCACCCCTCCACTTT.

In its sample, this clonotype was seen a few times. The chain recombines TRBV15 with TRBJ1-2; no definite D call. The V gene's germline CDR1 is LNHNV and CDR2 YYDKDF (reference sequence). The CDR3 is 13 residues long. V was trimmed by 1 base and J by 8 bases, leaving 11 bases between them. The CDR3 loop reads CATSRVEYGGYTF. The CDR3 DNA reads TGTGCCACCAGCAGAGTTGAGTATGGCGGCTACACCTTC. The variable domain in full, with the rest retrieved from reference TRBV15 and TRBJ1-2, is DAMVIQNPRYQVTQFGKPVTLSCSQTLNHNVMYWYQQKSSQAPKLLFHYYDKDFNNEADTPDNFQSRRPNTSFCFLDIRSPGLGDTAMYLCATSRVEYGGYTFGSGTRLTVV.